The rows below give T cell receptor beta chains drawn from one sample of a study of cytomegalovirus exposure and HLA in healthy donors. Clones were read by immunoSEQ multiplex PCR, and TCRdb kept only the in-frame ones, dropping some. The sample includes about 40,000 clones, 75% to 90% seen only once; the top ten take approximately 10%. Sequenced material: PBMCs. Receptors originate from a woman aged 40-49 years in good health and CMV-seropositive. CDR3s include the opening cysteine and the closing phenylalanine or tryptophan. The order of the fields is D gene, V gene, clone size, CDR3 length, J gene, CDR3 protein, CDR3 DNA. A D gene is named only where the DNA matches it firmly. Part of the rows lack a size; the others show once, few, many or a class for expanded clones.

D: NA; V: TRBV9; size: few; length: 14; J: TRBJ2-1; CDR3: CASSVELRPNEQFF; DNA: TGTGCCAGCAGCGTAGAGCTCAGGCCGAATGAGCAGTTCTTC
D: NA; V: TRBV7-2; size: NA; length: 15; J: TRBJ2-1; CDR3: CASSLERLAYNEQFF; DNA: TGTGCCAGCAGCTTAGAACGGCTAGCTTACAATGAGCAGTTCTTC
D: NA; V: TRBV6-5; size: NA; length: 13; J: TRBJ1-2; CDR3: CASSYRGERGYTF; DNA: TGTGCCAGCAGTTACCGAGGAGAGAGAGGCTACACCTTC
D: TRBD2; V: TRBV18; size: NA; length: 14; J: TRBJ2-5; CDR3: CASSPLSSGETQYF; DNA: TGTGCCAGCTCACCGCTTTCTAGCGGGGAGACCCAGTACTTC
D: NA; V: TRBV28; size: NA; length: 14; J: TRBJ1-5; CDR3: CASRLKGEPGSQHF; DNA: TGTGCCAGCAGGCTTAAGGGAGAGCCCGGCTCCCAGCATTTT
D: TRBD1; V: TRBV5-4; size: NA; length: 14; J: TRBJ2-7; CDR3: CASSGGQGPYEQYF; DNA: TGTGCCAGCAGCGGGGGACAGGGACCCTACGAGCAGTACTTC
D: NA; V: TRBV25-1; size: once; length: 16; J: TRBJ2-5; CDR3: CASRNPRQGLQETQYF; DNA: TGTGCCAGCAGGAACCCTAGGCAGGGATTACAAGAGACCCAGTACTTC
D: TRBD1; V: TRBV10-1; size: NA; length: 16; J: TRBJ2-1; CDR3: CASSLIPGQGFDEQFF; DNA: TGCGCTAGCAGCCTTATTCCGGGACAGGGGTTTGATGAGCAGTTCTTC
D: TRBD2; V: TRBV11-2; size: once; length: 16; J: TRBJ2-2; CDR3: CASRAAGGGASGELFF; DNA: TGTGCCAGCAGGGCGGCGGGCGGGGGGGCCTCCGGGGAGCTGTTTTTT
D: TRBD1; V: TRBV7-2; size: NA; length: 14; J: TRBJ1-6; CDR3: CATRGAPFDSPLHF; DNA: TGTGCCACCAGGGGGGCGCCCTTTGATTCACCCCTCCACTTT
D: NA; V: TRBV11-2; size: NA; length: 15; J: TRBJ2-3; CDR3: CASSLVSGSTDTQYF; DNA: TGTGCCAGCAGCTTAGTTTCAGGGAGCACAGATACGCAGTATTTT
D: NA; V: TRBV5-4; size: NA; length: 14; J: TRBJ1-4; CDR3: CASSPGNRNEKLFF; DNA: TGTGCCAGCAGTCCAGGGAACAGGAATGAAAAACTGTTTTTT
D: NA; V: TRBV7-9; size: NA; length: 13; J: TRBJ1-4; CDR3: CASRADTNEKLFF; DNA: TGTGCCAGCAGAGCCGACACGAATGAAAAACTGTTTTTT
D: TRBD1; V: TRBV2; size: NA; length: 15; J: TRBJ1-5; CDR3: CASSDRTGVDQPQHF; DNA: TGTGCCAGCAGTGACCGGACAGGGGTGGATCAGCCCCAGCATTTT
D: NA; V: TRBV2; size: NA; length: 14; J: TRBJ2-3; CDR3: CASSVGTSTDTQYF; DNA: TGTGCCAGCAGTGTGGGGACTTCCACAGATACGCAGTATTTT
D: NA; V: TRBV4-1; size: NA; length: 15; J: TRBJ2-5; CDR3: CASSQGRSSGGTQYF; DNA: TGCGCCAGCAGCCAAGGTAGAAGTTCTGGCGGGACCCAGTACTTC
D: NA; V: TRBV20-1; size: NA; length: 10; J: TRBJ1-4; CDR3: CSAATEELFF; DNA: TGCAGTGCTGCCACAGAAGAACTGTTTTTT
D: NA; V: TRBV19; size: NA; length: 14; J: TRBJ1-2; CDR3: CASSRQTTNYGYTF; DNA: TGTGCCAGTAGCCGACAGACCACTAACTATGGCTACACCTTC
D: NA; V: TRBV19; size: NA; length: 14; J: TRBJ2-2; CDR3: CASKGGVRTGELFF; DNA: TGTGCCAGTAAGGGGGGGGTTCGCACCGGGGAGCTGTTTTTT
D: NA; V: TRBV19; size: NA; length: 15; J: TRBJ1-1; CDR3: CASSPMDRMIPEAFF; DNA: TGTGCCAGTAGTCCTATGGACAGAATGATCCCTGAAGCTTTCTTT
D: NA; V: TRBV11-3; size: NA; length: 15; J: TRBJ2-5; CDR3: CASSLIGGPQETQYF; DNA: TGTGCCAGCAGCTTAATTGGGGGCCCCCAAGAGACCCAGTACTTC
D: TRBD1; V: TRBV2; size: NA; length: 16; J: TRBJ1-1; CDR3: CASTSRTGRLNTEAFF; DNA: TGTGCCAGCACCTCAAGGACAGGACGGCTGAACACTGAAGCTTTCTTT
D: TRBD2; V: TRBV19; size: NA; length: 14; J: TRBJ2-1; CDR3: CASSRLAGGNEQFF; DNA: TGTGCCAGTAGTCGTCTAGCGGGGGGGAATGAGCAGTTCTTC
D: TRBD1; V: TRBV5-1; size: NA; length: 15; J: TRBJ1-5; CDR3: CASREGGASNQPQHF; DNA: TGCGCCAGCCGCGAAGGGGGCGCGAGCAATCAGCCCCAGCATTTT
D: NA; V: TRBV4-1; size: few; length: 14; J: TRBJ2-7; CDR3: CASSQGGPSYEQYF; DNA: TGCGCCAGCAGCCAAGGGGGCCCCTCCTACGAGCAGTACTTC
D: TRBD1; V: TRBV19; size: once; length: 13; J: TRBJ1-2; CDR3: CASSRDSNYGYTF; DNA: TGTGCCAGTAGTAGGGACAGCAACTATGGCTACACCTTC
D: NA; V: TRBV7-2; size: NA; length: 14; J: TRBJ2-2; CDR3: CASSLVRGAGELFF; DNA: TGTGCCAGCAGCTTAGTCAGGGGGGCCGGGGAGCTGTTTTTT
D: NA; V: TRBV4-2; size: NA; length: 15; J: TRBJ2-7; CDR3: CASSHGQGGPYEQYF; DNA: TGTGCCAGCAGCCACGGGCAGGGGGGACCCTACGAGCAGTACTTC
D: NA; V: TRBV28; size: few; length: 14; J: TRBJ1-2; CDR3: CASSPGRSQLGYTF; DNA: TGTGCCAGCAGTCCCGGGAGGTCCCAGTTGGGCTACACCTTC
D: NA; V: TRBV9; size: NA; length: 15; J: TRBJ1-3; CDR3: CASSGLGGTGNTIYF; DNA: TGTGCCAGCAGTGGCCTCGGGGGGACTGGAAACACCATATATTTT
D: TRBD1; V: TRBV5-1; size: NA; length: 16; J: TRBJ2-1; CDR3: CASSPSRDRIYNEQFF; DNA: TGCGCCAGCAGCCCGAGCCGGGACAGGATCTACAATGAGCAGTTCTTC
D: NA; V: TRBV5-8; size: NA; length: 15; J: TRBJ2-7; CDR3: CASSLVSLISNEQYF; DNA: TGTGCCAGCAGCTTGGTATCCCTGATCAGTAACGAGCAGTACTTC
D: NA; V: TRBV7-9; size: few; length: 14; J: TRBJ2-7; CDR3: CASSSSTRFYEQYF; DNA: TGTGCCAGCAGCTCCTCTACGAGGTTCTACGAGCAGTACTTC
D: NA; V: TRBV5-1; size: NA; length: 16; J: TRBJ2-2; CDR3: CASSLWGGKDTGELFF; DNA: TGCGCCAGCAGCTTGTGGGGGGGCAAGGACACCGGGGAGCTGTTTTTT
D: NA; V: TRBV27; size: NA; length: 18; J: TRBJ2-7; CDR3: CASSSLPPGGAVAFGQYF; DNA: TGTGCCAGCAGTTCATTGCCGCCAGGCGGGGCCGTAGCATTCGGGCAGTACTTC
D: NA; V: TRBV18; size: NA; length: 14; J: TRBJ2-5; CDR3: CASSPGREQETQYF; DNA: TGTGCCAGCTCACCAGGCCGGGAACAAGAGACCCAGTACTTC
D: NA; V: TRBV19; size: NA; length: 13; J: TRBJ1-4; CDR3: CASSIIRNEKLFF; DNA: TGTGCCAGTAGTATAATCCGTAATGAAAAACTGTTTTTT
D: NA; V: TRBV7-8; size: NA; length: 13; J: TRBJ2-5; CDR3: CASSFGFQETQYF; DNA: TGTGCCAGCAGCTTCGGGTTCCAAGAGACCCAGTACTTC
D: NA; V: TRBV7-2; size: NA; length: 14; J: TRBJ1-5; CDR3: CASSLGGDHQPQHF; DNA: TGTGCCAGCAGCTTAGGGGGGGACCATCAGCCCCAGCATTTT
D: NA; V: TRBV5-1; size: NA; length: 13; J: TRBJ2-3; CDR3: CASSLQSTDTQYF; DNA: TGCGCCAGCAGCTTGCAGAGCACAGATACGCAGTATTTT
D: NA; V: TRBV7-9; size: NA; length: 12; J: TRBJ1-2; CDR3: CASSPPGVGYTF; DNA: TGTGCCAGCAGCCCACCAGGGGTGGGCTACACCTTC
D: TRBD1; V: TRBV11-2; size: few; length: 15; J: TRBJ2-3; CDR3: CASSPGGFEADTQYF; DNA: TGCGCCAGCAGCCCAGGGGGCTTTGAGGCAGATACGCAGTATTTT
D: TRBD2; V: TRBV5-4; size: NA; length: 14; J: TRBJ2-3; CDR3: CASSRTSGRNTQYF; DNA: TGTGCCAGCAGCCGGACTAGCGGGAGAAATACGCAGTATTTT
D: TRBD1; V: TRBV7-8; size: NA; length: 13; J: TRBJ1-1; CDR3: CATHDRAGTEAFF; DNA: TGTGCCACCCATGACAGGGCAGGCACTGAAGCTTTCTTT
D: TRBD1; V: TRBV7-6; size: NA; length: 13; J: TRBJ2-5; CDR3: CASSLGQGETQYF; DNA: TGTGCCAGCAGCCTGGGACAGGGGGAGACCCAGTACTTC
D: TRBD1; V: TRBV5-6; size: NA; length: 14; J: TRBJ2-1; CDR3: CASKGQGGYNEQFF; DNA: TGTGCCAGCAAGGGACAGGGAGGATACAATGAGCAGTTCTTC
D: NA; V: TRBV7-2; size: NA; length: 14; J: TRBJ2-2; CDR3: CASSHTAGSGELFF; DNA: TGTGCCAGCAGCCACACCGCCGGGAGCGGGGAGCTGTTTTTT
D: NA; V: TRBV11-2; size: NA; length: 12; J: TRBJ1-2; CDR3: CASSATTVGYTF; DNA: TGTGCCAGCAGCGCGACGACAGTTGGCTACACCTTC
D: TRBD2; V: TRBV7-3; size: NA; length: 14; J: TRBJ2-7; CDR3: CASSLLAGSYEQYF; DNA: TGTGCCAGCAGCTTACTAGCGGGCTCCTACGAGCAGTACTTC
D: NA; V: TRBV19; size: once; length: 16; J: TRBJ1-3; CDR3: CASSSVDTASGNTIYF; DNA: TGTGCCAGTAGTTCCGTGGACACAGCCTCTGGAAACACCATATATTTT
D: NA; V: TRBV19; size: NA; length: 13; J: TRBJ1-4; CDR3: CASSIRVNEKLFF; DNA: TGTGCCAGTAGTATCCGAGTTAATGAAAAACTGTTTTTT
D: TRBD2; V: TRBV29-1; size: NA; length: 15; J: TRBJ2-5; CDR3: CSVGRLAGGQETQYF; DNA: TGCAGCGTTGGCAGACTAGCGGGGGGCCAAGAGACCCAGTACTTC
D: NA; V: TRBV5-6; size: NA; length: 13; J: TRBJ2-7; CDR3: CASSLAGFYEQYF; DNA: TGTGCCAGCAGCTTGGCAGGGTTCTACGAGCAGTACTTC
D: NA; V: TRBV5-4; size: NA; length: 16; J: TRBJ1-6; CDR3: CASSFPRGSGNSPLHF; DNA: TGTGCCAGCAGCTTTCCCCGGGGAAGCGGTAATTCACCCCTCCACTTT